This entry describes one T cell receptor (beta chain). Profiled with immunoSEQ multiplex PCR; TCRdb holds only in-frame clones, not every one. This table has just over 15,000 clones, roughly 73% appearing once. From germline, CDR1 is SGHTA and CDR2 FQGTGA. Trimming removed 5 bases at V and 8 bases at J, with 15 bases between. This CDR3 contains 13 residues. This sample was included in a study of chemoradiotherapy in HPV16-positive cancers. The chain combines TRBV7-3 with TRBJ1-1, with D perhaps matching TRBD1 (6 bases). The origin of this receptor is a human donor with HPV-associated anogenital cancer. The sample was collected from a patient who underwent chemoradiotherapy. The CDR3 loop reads CASSPDSLSEAFF. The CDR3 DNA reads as TGTGCCAGCAGCCCGGACAGTCTAAGCGAAGCTTTCTTT.